These 10 T cell receptor beta chains originate from one sample sequenced in a study of shared clonotypes between healthy human individuals (TCRdb year 2020). For the CD8 naive samples, CD45RO-negative cells were positively selected for CCR7, yielding a CD45RA+CCR7+ population from which TemRA cells were excluded. Libraries came from the immunoSEQ multiplex PCR assay. TCRdb limited this immuneACCESS table to in-frame rearrangements with V and J called. A share of clones is missing; checked studies link under half to unresolved V genes, and the rest is unexplained. The sample has around 1.9 million clones on record, 90% to 95% of them singletons. Of the sample, around 1.7% is held by the ten largest clones. The specimen sequenced was naive CD8+ T cells from PBMCs. What this sample's cell subset or site label stands for: CD45RA+CCR7+. These receptor sequences come from a man aged 18 to 30 in good health. Some clones in this sample may be carry-over from other donors' samples.

The chain joins TRBV6-5 to TRBJ2-7; no reliable D call. This CDR3 region has 14 residues. Germline CDR1 MNHEY, CDR2 SVGAGI. The ends were cut back, 0 bases at V and 4 bases at J, with 10 bases in the middle. The CDR3, as DNA: TGTGCCAGCAGTTACTCGGTTAGCTTGTACGAGCAGTACTTC. Translation: CASSYSVSLYEQYF.

The J gene is TRBJ1-2, the V gene TRBV27; no clear D gene. The germline CDR1 and CDR2 sequences are MNHEY and SMNVEV (reference sequence). The V end was cut by 5 bases, the J end by 6 bases, with 16 bases between. This CDR3 region has 14 residues. The CDR3 region has the DNA TGTGCCAGCAGTCCGCCGGGAGGGCGCGATGGCTACACCTTC. This translates into CASSPPGGRDGYTF.

The gene calls are TRBV6-4 and TRBJ2-4, with D perhaps TRBD1 or TRBD2 (6 bases each). V shed 3 bases and J shed 10 bases, with 13 bases lying between them. The length of the CDR3 is 13 residues. Germline loops: CDR1 MRHNA, CDR2 SNTAGT. CDR3 loop: CASSERGDGIQYF. The CDR3, as DNA: TGTGCCAGCAGTGAGAGGGGGGACGGGATTCAGTACTTC.

The V gene is TRBV11-2, the J gene TRBJ1-1; a weak D match, TRBD1 (5 bases). The CDR3 contains 14 residues. V was cut by 2 bases and J by 1 base, with 8 bases left in between. Germline V gives CDR1 SGHAT, CDR2 FQNNGV. The CDR3, as DNA: TGTGCCAGCAGCTTATCCACAGGGAACACTGAAGCTTTCTTT. Its translation is CASSLSTGNTEAFF.

This clone was found once. The rearrangement links TRBV13 to TRBJ2-3, with 10 bases lining up with TRBD2. Germline V gene data show CDR1 as PRHDT and CDR2 as FYEKMQ (reference sequence). The CDR3 is made up of 18 amino acids. V was clipped by 5 bases and J by 0 bases; unmatched bases: 11. As DNA, the CDR3 is TGTGCCAGCAGCCAGGGACTAGCGCCCTTAATGAGCACAGATACGCAGTATTTT. Its translation is CASSQGLAPLMSTDTQYF.

This chain uses TRBV5-6 with TRBJ2-4; D remains unclear. Trimming removed 4 bases at V and 3 bases at J, with 11 bases between. CDR3 size: 14 residues. Germline loops: CDR1 SGHDT, CDR2 YYEEEE. The CDR3 reads CASSPDTNKNIQYF. The CDR3, as DNA: TGTGCCAGCAGCCCAGACACCAACAAAAACATTCAGTACTTC.

The V and J genes are TRBV19 and TRBJ1-5, with 7 bases lining up with TRBD1. The CDR3 has 16 residues. Germline V gives CDR1 LNHDA, CDR2 SQIVND (reference sequence). V lost 9 bases to trimming and J lost 1 base; unmatched junction nucleotides: 12. The CDR3 nucleotides read TGTGCCAGCAGGGGGGAGTCGGGATTGAGCAATCAGCCCCAGCATTTT. This encodes CASRGESGLSNQPQHF.

This clone was observed a few times. The chain has TRBV7-8 and TRBJ2-7, with D perhaps assigned TRBD1 or TRBD2 (5 bases each). The V and J ends lost 4 bases and 3 bases respectively, with 10 bases between them. Per germline, CDR1 SGHVS and CDR2 FQNEAQ. This CDR3 is built from 13 residues. CDR3 loop: CASSSGRDYEQYF. CDR3 DNA sequence: TGTGCCAGCAGCTCGGGACGGGACTACGAGCAGTACTTC.

The chain uses TRBV2 and TRBJ2-2, with 11 bases aligning to TRBD2. Germline assignment: CDR1 SNHLY and CDR2 FYNNEI. Losses at the gene ends were 6 bases for V and 3 bases for J; bases not matched to a gene: 18. This CDR3 is 20 amino acids long. The CDR3 DNA follows: TGTGCCAGCAGATTGTCCGGGACTAGCGGAAGTACCGGGGACACCGGGGAGCTGTTTTTT. Translating it yields CASRLSGTSGSTGDTGELFF.

The chain carries TRBV11-2 and TRBJ2-7, with D possibly TRBD2 on 5 matching bases. V was clipped by 8 bases and J by 4 bases, with 15 bases between them. This CDR3 comprises 13 residues. The germline V gene encodes CDR1 SGHAT and CDR2 FQNNGV. The CDR3 DNA follows: TGTGCCAGCCGGGGAGCTGAAGAGTACGAGCAGTACTTC. Protein: CASRGAEEYEQYF.